The present TCR beta chain was sequenced within a study of T cells in Graves' hyperthyroidism and ophthalmopathy. Study as a whole: Peripheral blood was obtained at initial diagnosis, preceding any treatment.

The CDR3 is 14 amino acids. The germline V gene has CDR1 MNHNS and CDR2 SASEGT. Deletions cut 5 bases from V and 2 bases from J, with 9 bases between. Many counts were recorded for this clonotype. As yet, its antigen is unknown. General study points: Most expanded thyroid clonotypes above 0.001 also appeared in blood. Median prediction lead before ophthalmopathy onset was 6.5 months with the model.

Researchers took RNA transcripts and amplified the TCR beta CDR3 regions from them. The HTBI primer set served for first-round RT-PCR of the TCR CDR3. MiXCR, applied by TCRdb to the multiplex PCR reads, yields one record per CDR3 protein. The sample holds approximately 400,000 distinct CDR3 sequences, 18% seen once. Clinical symptoms, serum thyroxine, TRAb, thyroid ultrasound and orbital computed tomography informed diagnoses. This TCR came from a man in his late teens or twenties with Graves' ophthalmopathy. The specimen was blood. The rearrangement links TRBV6-1 to TRBJ1-4; D unclear. DNA of the CDR3: TGTGCCAGCAGTCGGGATCGCACTAATGAAAAACTGTTTTTT. As protein: CASSRDRTNEKLFF.